This TCR beta chain was sequenced for a study of cytomegalovirus exposure and HLA in healthy donors. Notes on the study in general: One variant, a missense change in DCLRE1C, was linked in a later analysis to TCR beta V- and J-gene trimming.

Concerning this clone: Its specificity is not known.

The PCR made use of 60 Vbeta and 13 Jbeta primers. Data came from immunoSEQ multiplex PCR; TCRdb stores just in-frame clones and leaves some out. This table lists 70,000 or so clones. There are 15 residues in the CDR3. Germline loops: CDR1 MNHNS, CDR2 SASEGT. The V and J ends lost 6 bases and 2 bases, in that order; junction bases with no gene match: 9. The chain uses TRBV6-1 and TRBJ2-7; 8 positions match TRBD2. The material sequenced was PBMCs. This clonotype was sampled from a female donor in good health and CMV-seropositive. CDR3 in amino acids: CASSGGLESAYEQYF. The CDR3 DNA reads TGTGCCAGCAGCGGGGGACTAGAAAGCGCCTACGAGCAGTACTTC.